This TCR beta chain came from a study of cytomegalovirus exposure and HLA in healthy donors. The wider study: A subsequent analysis reported that the roughly 120 validation repertoires were produced on the same platform that had also been used for the roughly 700 first-cohort repertoires.

Clones were read by immunoSEQ multiplex PCR, and TCRdb kept only the in-frame ones, dropping some. The repertoire holds over 250,000 clones, with around 86% as singletons. Germline V CDR1 and CDR2: LGHNA, YSLEER. CDR3 length: 21 residues. Between the trimmed V and J ends, which lost 0 bases and 0 bases, there was a span of 21 bases. The J gene is TRBJ1-6, the V gene TRBV4-3, with D possibly matching TRBD1 (6 bases). Sequenced material: PBMCs. The receptor was isolated from a woman under 30 in good health and CMV-seronegative. CDR3 coding DNA: TGCGCCAGCAGCCAAGATCGTTTCAGGGGACCTTCGAGCTCCTATAATTCACCCCTCCACTTT. Translated: CASSQDRFRGPSSSYNSPLHF.